The 10 T cell receptor beta chains listed next were all sequenced from one sample in a study of T cells in Graves' hyperthyroidism and ophthalmopathy. What was amplified from RNA transcripts were TCR beta CDR3 regions. HTBI primers drove first-round RT-PCR of the TCR CDR3. TCRdb redid the calling of the multiplex PCR reads with MiXCR, one entry per CDR3 protein. The sample consists of about 400,000 distinct CDR3 sequences, over 11% of them appearing once. The sample comprised blood. All receptors come from a man in his forties or fifties with Graves' ophthalmopathy.

This clonotype was counted at least ten times. The chain combines TRBV7-9 with TRBJ2-1; 13 positions agree with TRBD2. Germline-derived CDR1 and CDR2 are SEHNR and FQNEAQ (reference sequence). The CDR3 runs to 15 residues. The ends lost 4 bases at V and 5 bases at J; junction bases unmatched: 2. This CDR3 reads CASSSLAGGNNEQFF. CDR3 nucleotide sequence: TGTGCCAGCAGCTCACTAGCGGGGGGGAACAATGAGCAGTTCTTC.

The rearrangement uses TRBV28 and TRBJ2-7, with D possibly TRBD1 on 5 matching bases. CDR3 length: 16 residues. Trimming removed 3 bases from V and 4 bases from J, with 19 bases in between. In germline, CDR1 is MDHEN, CDR2 SYDVKM. CDR3 sequence reads: CASSFHSQELKYEQYF. Written as DNA, the CDR3 is TGTGCCAGCAGTTTTCATTCACAGGAACTAAAATACGAGCAGTACTTC.

There are many counts of this clonotype. The rearrangement joins TRBV10-3 to TRBJ2-1, with 12 bases identical to TRBD2. The CDR3 has 17 amino acids. Trimming removed 4 bases from V and 6 bases from J; junction bases left unmatched: 10. The germline gives CDR1 ENHRY, CDR2 SYGVKD. The CDR3 reads CAISGLAGGPIGNEQFF. In nucleotides, the CDR3 is TGTGCCATCAGTGGGCTAGCGGGAGGGCCGATTGGCAATGAGCAGTTCTTC.

This clonotype was seen many times. CDR3 in DNA: TGTGCCAGCAGCCAATTTAGTGATTCACCCCTCCACTTT. Its translation is CASSQFSDSPLHF. This chain uses TRBV3-1 with TRBJ1-6; D remains ambiguous. Germline V gene lookup returns CDR1 LGHDT and CDR2 YNNKEL (reference sequence). The CDR3 spans 13 residues. Between the trimmed V and J ends, which lost 2 bases and 8 bases, there was a span of 7 bases.

This clonotype was counted between two and nine times. The genes are TRBV2 and TRBJ2-1, with D perhaps matching TRBD2 (5 bases). Germline V gene sequence: CDR1 SNHLY, CDR2 FYNNEI. CDR3 length: 16 residues. The V gene lost 7 bases and the J gene lost 0 bases, with 16 bases spanning the gap. The CDR3 DNA sequence: TGTGCCAGCACTCTAAAAAGCGGAAGCTCCTACAATGAGCAGTTCTTC. Translated: CASTLKSGSSYNEQFF.

The table lists this clonotype with a few counts. The chain is built from TRBV4-1 and TRBJ2-1; 12 bases fit TRBD2. This CDR3 comprises 16 residues. The ends lost 1 base at V and 8 bases at J; junction bases unmatched: 6. From germline, CDR1 is MGHRA and CDR2 YSYEKL. The CDR3 sequence is CASSQALAGGVDEQFF. CDR3 in DNA: TGCGCCAGCAGCCAAGCTCTAGCGGGAGGGGTGGATGAGCAGTTCTTC.

In its sample, this clonotype was seen many times. This chain uses TRBV12-3 or TRBV12-4 with TRBJ2-7; 12 bases fit TRBD2. V shed 3 bases and J 3 bases; nucleotides not matched to a gene: 3. This CDR3 is 15 amino acids long. CDR3 amino acids: CASSFSTSGSYEQYF. DNA for the CDR3: TGTGCCAGCAGTTTCTCGACTAGCGGGAGCTACGAGCAGTACTTC.

This clonotype was seen only a few times. A much larger clone differs by one base, so this may be a read error. J is TRBJ1-2 and V is TRBV13; 7 positions agree with TRBD1. V dropped 4 bases and J dropped 4; count of bases not matched to a gene: 3. The CDR3 is made up of 13 amino acids. Germline V lookup: CDR1 PRHDT, CDR2 FYEKMQ (reference sequence). CDR3: CASSSDRSYGYTF. In DNA form, the CDR3 reads TGTGCCAGCAGCTCGGACAGGAGCTATGGCTACACCTTC.

This clonotype was found a few times. The genes are TRBV27 and TRBJ2-7, with 7 nucleotides matching TRBD1. The CDR3 has 14 residues. V lost 3 bases to trimming and J lost 3 bases; unmatched junction nucleotides: 5. Germline values: CDR1 MNHEY, CDR2 SMNVEV (reference sequence). CDR3 sequence: CASSLKGGFYEQYF. CDR3 in DNA: TGTGCCAGCAGTTTGAAAGGGGGCTTCTACGAGCAGTACTTC.

This clonotype came up a few times. J is TRBJ2-3 and V is TRBV20-1; TRBD1 might be the D (6 bases). Germline loops: CDR1 DFQATT, CDR2 SNEGSKA (reference sequence). Trimming pared 0 bases from V and 3 bases from J, leaving 10 bases between. This CDR3 is built from 14 residues. The CDR3 DNA sequence: TGCAGTGCTAGAGATTTGCAGGGGACAGATACGCAGTATTTT. Translation: CSARDLQGTDTQYF.